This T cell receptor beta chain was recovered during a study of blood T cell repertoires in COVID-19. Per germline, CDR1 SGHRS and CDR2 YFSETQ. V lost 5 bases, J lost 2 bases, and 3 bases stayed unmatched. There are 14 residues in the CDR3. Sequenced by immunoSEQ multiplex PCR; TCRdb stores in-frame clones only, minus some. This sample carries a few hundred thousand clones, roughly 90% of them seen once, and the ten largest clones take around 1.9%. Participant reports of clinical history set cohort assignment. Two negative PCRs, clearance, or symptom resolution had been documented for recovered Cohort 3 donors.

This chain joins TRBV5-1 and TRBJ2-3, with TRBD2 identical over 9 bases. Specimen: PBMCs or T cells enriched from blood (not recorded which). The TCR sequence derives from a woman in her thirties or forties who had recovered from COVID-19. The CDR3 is CASRLAGTTDTQYF. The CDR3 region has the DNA TGCGCCAGCAGGCTAGCGGGAACCACAGATACGCAGTATTTT.